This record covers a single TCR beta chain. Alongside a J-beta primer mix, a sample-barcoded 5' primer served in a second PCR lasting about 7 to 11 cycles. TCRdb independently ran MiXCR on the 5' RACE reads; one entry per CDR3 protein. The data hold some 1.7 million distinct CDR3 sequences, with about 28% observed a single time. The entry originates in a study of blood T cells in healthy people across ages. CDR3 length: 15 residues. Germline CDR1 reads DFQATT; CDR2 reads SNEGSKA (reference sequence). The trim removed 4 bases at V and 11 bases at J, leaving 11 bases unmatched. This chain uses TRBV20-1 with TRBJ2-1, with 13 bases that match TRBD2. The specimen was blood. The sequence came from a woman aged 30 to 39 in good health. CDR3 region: CSAKTSGGAKWKQFF. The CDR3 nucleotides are TGCAGTGCTAAAACTAGCGGGGGGGCGAAATGGAAGCAGTTCTTC.